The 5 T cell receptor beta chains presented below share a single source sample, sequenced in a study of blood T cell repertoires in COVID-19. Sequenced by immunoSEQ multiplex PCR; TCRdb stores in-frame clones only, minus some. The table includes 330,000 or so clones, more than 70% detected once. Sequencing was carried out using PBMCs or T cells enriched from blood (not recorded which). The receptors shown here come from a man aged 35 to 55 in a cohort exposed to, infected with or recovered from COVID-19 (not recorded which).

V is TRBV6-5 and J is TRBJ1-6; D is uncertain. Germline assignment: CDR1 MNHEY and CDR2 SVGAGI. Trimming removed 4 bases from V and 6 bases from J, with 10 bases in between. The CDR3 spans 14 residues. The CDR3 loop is CASSFSGGNSPLHF. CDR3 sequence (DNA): TGTGCCAGCAGTTTCTCCGGCGGTAATTCACCCCTCCACTTT.

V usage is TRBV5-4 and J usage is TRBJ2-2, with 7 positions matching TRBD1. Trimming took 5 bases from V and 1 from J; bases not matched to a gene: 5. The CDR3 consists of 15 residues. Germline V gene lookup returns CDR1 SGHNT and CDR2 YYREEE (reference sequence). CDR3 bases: TGTGCCAGCAGACGGGACAGACTGAACACCGGGGAGCTGTTTTTT. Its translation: CASRRDRLNTGELFF.

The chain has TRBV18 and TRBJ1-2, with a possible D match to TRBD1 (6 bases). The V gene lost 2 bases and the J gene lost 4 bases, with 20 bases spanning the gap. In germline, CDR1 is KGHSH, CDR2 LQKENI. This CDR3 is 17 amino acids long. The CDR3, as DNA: TGTGCCAGCTCACCAGGGGGCGGTCAGGCCGTGGCCTATGGCTACACCTTC. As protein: CASSPGGGQAVAYGYTF.

CDR3 sequence (DNA): TGTGCCTGGAGTGTCAATTCTAGCGGGAGGAAGGTCGGCGAGCAGTACTTC. As protein: CAWSVNSSGRKVGEQYF. The rearrangement joins TRBV30 to TRBJ2-7, with 11 bases that match TRBD2. Losses at the gene ends were 0 bases for V and 6 bases for J; bases not matched to a gene: 13. The CDR3 length is 17 residues. In germline, CDR1 is GTSNPN, CDR2 SVGIG (reference sequence).

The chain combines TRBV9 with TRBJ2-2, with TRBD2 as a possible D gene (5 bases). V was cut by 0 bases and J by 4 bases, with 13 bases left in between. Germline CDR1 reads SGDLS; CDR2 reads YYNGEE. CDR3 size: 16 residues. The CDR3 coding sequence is TGTGCCAGCAGCGTAGAAAGAGGGCCCACCACCGGGGAGCTGTTTTTT. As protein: CASSVERGPTTGELFF.